This is a list of T cell receptor beta chains from one sample in a study of shared clonotypes between healthy human individuals. Profiling relied on immunoSEQ multiplex PCR, and the TCRdb table lists in-frame clones only, not all of them. Of 2.5 million or so clones listed, approximately 90% were seen once; the top ten hold about 0.13%. Sequenced: naive CD4+ T cells sorted from blood. These receptors all come from a man younger than 30 in good health. The CDR3 runs from the conserved cysteine through the conserved F or W.

j_call: TRBJ1-3; v_call: TRBV4-1; cdr3_aa: CASSPRQGSGNTIYF
j_call: TRBJ2-2; v_call: TRBV2; cdr3_aa: CASSGATGPTGELFF
j_call: TRBJ2-7; v_call: TRBV6-1; cdr3_aa: CASTPGLALRPWF
j_call: TRBJ1-1; v_call: TRBV18; cdr3_aa: CASSPPTGEVLAFF
j_call: TRBJ2-1; v_call: TRBV6-4; cdr3_aa: CASSVGTESNEQFF
j_call: TRBJ1-2; v_call: TRBV6-5; cdr3_aa: CASSSPGQGYTF
j_call: TRBJ2-2; v_call: TRBV7-9; cdr3_aa: CASSTRQGQVAGELFF
j_call: TRBJ2-1; v_call: TRBV5-4; cdr3_aa: CASSRGQGDGSEQFF
j_call: TRBJ1-4; v_call: TRBV7-2; cdr3_aa: CASSLVPATNEKLFF
j_call: TRBJ2-5; v_call: TRBV18; cdr3_aa: CASSRSVQETQYF
j_call: TRBJ1-5; v_call: TRBV4-1; cdr3_aa: CASSQDRGGSSSNQPQHF
j_call: TRBJ1-2; v_call: TRBV20-1; cdr3_aa: CSAREGGGYTF
j_call: TRBJ2-3; v_call: TRBV14; cdr3_aa: CASSQFVGQARGTDTQYF
j_call: TRBJ1-1; v_call: TRBV11-2; cdr3_aa: CASSIRQGVRTEAFF
j_call: TRBJ2-1; v_call: TRBV10-3; cdr3_aa: CAISSPRDTSSYNEQFF
j_call: TRBJ2-7; v_call: TRBV30; cdr3_aa: CAWSVMGQGASEQYF
j_call: TRBJ2-1; v_call: TRBV20-1; cdr3_aa: CSARFANEQFF
j_call: TRBJ2-7; v_call: TRBV27; cdr3_aa: CASSLRPHTYEQYF
j_call: TRBJ2-7; v_call: TRBV11-2; cdr3_aa: CASSLDRTASYEQYF
j_call: TRBJ1-6; v_call: TRBV10-3; cdr3_aa: CAISVSGQGNSPLHF
j_call: TRBJ2-7; v_call: TRBV7-2; cdr3_aa: CASSSQGAYEQYF
j_call: TRBJ1-1; v_call: TRBV5-8; cdr3_aa: CASSLEVRTEAFF
j_call: TRBJ2-7; v_call: TRBV11-3; cdr3_aa: CASSLKHGYEQYF
j_call: TRBJ2-5; v_call: TRBV5-1; cdr3_aa: CASSPDRLPRAQYF